A selection of T cell receptor beta chains follows, all from one sample in a study of tumor-infiltrating lymphocytes in primary liver carcinoma. TCRdb used MiXCR to reprocess the multiplex PCR reads, holding one entry per CDR3 protein. The repertoire holds around 100,000 distinct CDR3 sequences, with under 70% as singletons. Sequenced sample: liver tumor tissue from sampling region 2. The receptor set was obtained from a woman aged 55-70 years with primary liver carcinoma and hepatitis B virus infection. CDR3s include the opening cysteine and the closing phenylalanine or tryptophan. The D gene is left open where the match is weak. Clone size is not always given. Where it is, it says once, few, many or a class for expanded clones.

TRBJ2-1 | . | TRBV3-1 | TRBD2 | TGTGCCAGCAGCTATTCTAGCGGCCTTGAGCAGTTCTTC | CASSYSSGLEQFF
TRBJ1-2 | . | TRBV4-2 | . | TGTACCAGCAGCCAAGAACAGGGAAATTGGCTTGATGGCTACACCTTC | CTSSQEQGNWLDGYTF
TRBJ2-7 | . | TRBV20-1 | . | TGCAGTGCCCCGAAGGCGGGCTCCTACGAGCAGTACTTC | CSAPKAGSYEQYF
TRBJ2-4 | . | TRBV11-2 | . | TGTGCCATCGGCTTAGATGGTTGGGGGCGCGTCATTCAGTACTTC | CAIGLDGWGRVIQYF
TRBJ2-1 | many | TRBV4-1 | TRBD2 | TGCGCCAGCAGCCCTATTAGCGGGAGCAATGAGCAGTTCTTC | CASSPISGSNEQFF
TRBJ2-1 | many | TRBV5-1 | TRBD1 | TGCGCCAGCAGCTCAGGGGGACGAGGATACAATGAGCAGTTCTTC | CASSSGGRGYNEQFF
TRBJ2-6 | . | TRBV10-2 | . | TGCGCCAGCAGCAGCGACGACTCTGGGGCCTACGTCCTGACTTTC | CASSSDDSGAYVLTF
TRBJ2-1 | . | TRBV7-8 | TRBD2 | TGTGCCAGCAGGACGAACCAGGGGGGACTAGCGGGTAATGAGCAGTTCTTC | CASRTNQGGLAGNEQFF
TRBJ2-1 | . | TRBV11-2 | . | TGTGCCAGTAGCTTAGATGGGATGGGAGTTGTGTACAATGAGCAGTTCTTC | CASSLDGMGVVYNEQFF
TRBJ2-3 | . | TRBV11-2 | . | TGCGACAGCAGCTTCCGACTGGGACGCACAGATACGCAGTATTTT | CDSSFRLGRTDTQYF
TRBJ1-2 | many | TRBV10-2 | . | TGCGCCAGCACCCAAAATAACTATGGCTACACCTTC | CASTQNNYGYTF
TRBJ2-7 | . | TRBV28 | . | TGTGCCAGCAGCCGAAACAGGATAACCTACGAGCAGTGCTTC | CASSRNRITYEQCF
TRBJ2-1 | . | TRBV6-6 | . | TGTGCCATCAGTTACTCGGATGCTGAGCAGCTCTTC | CAISYSDAEQLF
TRBJ2-1 | few | TRBV11-2 | TRBD2 | TGCGCCAGCAGCAGGAGACTAGCGGGAGGGCCGGGGGGTGCGCAGTTCTTC | CASSRRLAGGPGGAQFF
TRBJ2-5 | few | TRBV5-1 | . | TGCCCCAGCAGCTTGGGAGAGACCCAGTACTTC | CPSSLGETQYF
TRBJ2-3 | many | TRBV7-8 | . | TGTGCCAGCAGCTCCCACAGGGAACAAGTTGTTCGGGGCACAGATACGCAGTATTTT | CASSSHREQVVRGTDTQYF
TRBJ2-4 | . | TRBV20-1 | TRBD2 | TGCAGTGCTTCTCACATAAAGGGTCGGCGGGAGAGGGCCAAAAACATTCAGTACTTC | CSASHIKGRRERAKNIQYF
TRBJ1-2 | . | TRBV29-1 | . | TGCAGCGCTGAATGGAGGGGAGATGGCTACACCTTC | CSAEWRGDGYTF
TRBJ2-3 | . | TRBV12-3/TRBV12-4 | TRBD2 | TGTGCCAGCAGTTTCGGGCGGGAGCACACAGATGCGCAATATTTT | CASSFGREHTDAQYF
TRBJ2-1 | many | TRBV14 | . | TGTGCCAGCAGCCAACGGTTGGGGTATGTTGAGCAGTTCTTC | CASSQRLGYVEQFF